The rows below give T cell receptor beta chains drawn from one sample of a study of T cells in Graves' hyperthyroidism and ophthalmopathy. TCRdb re-called the multiplex PCR reads with MiXCR, one entry per CDR3 protein. This sample has under 350,000 distinct CDR3 sequences, with over 15% found just once. The sequenced sample was blood. These receptors were collected from a woman in her fifties or sixties with Graves' ophthalmopathy. CDR3s include the opening cysteine and the closing phenylalanine or tryptophan. A D gene is named only where the DNA matches it firmly. Part of the rows lack a size; the others show once, few, many or a class for expanded clones.

TRBJ1-2,TRBV9,few,-,CASRNTGGYTF,TGTGCCAGCAGAAACACGGGCGGCTACACCTTC
TRBJ1-2,TRBV7-2,few,-,CASSSNRDGGSRGYTF,TGTGCCAGCAGCTCGAACCGGGACGGGGGATCCAGGGGCTACACCTTC
TRBJ2-7,TRBV12-3/TRBV12-4,many,-,CASSRKGAVYEQYF,TGTGCCAGCAGTCGCAAAGGGGCAGTCTACGAGCAGTACTTC
TRBJ1-5,TRBV18,many,-,CASSPMGPKEQPQHF,TGTGCCAGCTCACCTATGGGACCGAAGGAACAGCCCCAGCATTTT
TRBJ2-2,TRBV29-1,many,-,CSVLANTGELFF,TGCAGCGTTTTGGCCAACACCGGGGAGCTGTTTTTT
TRBJ1-3,TRBV6-2/TRBV6-3,-,-,CASSVIWGHGSSGNTIYF,TGTGCCAGCAGTGTAATTTGGGGCCACGGATCCTCTGGAAACACCATATATTTT
TRBJ1-4,TRBV18,many,-,CASSPTLDSLATNEKLFF,TGTGCCAGCTCACCGACGCTGGACAGCCTTGCAACTAATGAAAAACTGTTTTTT
TRBJ2-5,TRBV9,-,-,CASSVVPGQETQYF,TGTGCCAGCAGCGTAGTTCCAGGGCAAGAGACCCAGTACTTC
TRBJ2-5,TRBV27,few,-,CASSGQSIPGVQYF,TGTGCCAGCAGCGGACAGAGTATACCAGGGGTCCAGTACTTC
TRBJ2-3,TRBV12-3/TRBV12-4,many,-,CASKLGGVGQYF,TGTGCCAGCAAACTAGGGGGGGTAGGTCAGTATTTT
TRBJ1-2,TRBV7-2,many,-,CASSPDIGYGYTF,TGTGCCAGCAGCCCCGACATAGGATATGGCTACACCTTC
TRBJ2-5,TRBV4-3,-,TRBD1,CASSLRTGGRETQYF,TGCGCCAGCAGCCTTCGGACAGGGGGGAGGGAGACCCAGTACTTC
TRBJ2-1,TRBV27,many,-,CASSPTIAETYNEQFF,TGTGCCAGCAGTCCGACGATAGCGGAGACCTACAATGAGCAGTTCTTC
TRBJ2-3,TRBV29-1,many,-,CSVEDTDTQYF,TGCAGCGTGGAGGACACAGATACGCAGTATTTT
TRBJ1-1,TRBV29-1,many,-,CSVGTPGDTEAFF,TGCAGCGTCGGAACGCCAGGGGACACTGAAGCTTTCTTT
TRBJ2-7,TRBV7-2,-,TRBD2,CASSRGRGGRYEQYF,TGTGCCAGCAGCCGGGGCCGGGGGGGCCGGTACGAGCAGTACTTC
TRBJ1-2,TRBV5-4,-,-,CASSLDWREWGCTF,TGTGCCAGCAGCTTGGATTGGAGGGAGTGGGGCTGCACCTTC
TRBJ1-1,TRBV7-9,many,TRBD1,CASRGPGGIVNTEAFF,TGTGCCAGCAGAGGCCCAGGGGGCATTGTGAACACTGAAGCTTTCTTT
TRBJ2-7,TRBV5-1,many,-,CASSTDARSSYEQYF,TGCGCCAGCAGCACGGACGCCCGCAGCTCCTACGAGCAGTACTTC
TRBJ2-3,TRBV19,-,TRBD1,CASTNPGQGTDTQYF,TGTGCCAGTACTAACCCGGGACAGGGAACAGATACGCAGTATTTT
TRBJ2-7,TRBV20-1,many,TRBD2,CSVTTSGISDEQYF,TGCAGTGTTACGACTAGCGGGATCTCCGACGAGCAGTACTTC
TRBJ2-5,TRBV5-1,-,TRBD2,CASSPTLAYQETQYF,TGCGCCAGCAGCCCCACACTAGCGTACCAAGAGACCCAGTACTTC
TRBJ2-2,TRBV20-1,few,-,CSARDPRQTNTGELFF,TGCAGTGCTAGAGACCCCCGACAGACGAACACCGGGGAGCTGTTTTTT
TRBJ1-3,TRBV28,many,-,CASKRYGRGASGNTIYF,TGTGCCAGCAAGCGTTACGGAAGGGGAGCTTCTGGAAACACCATATATTTT
TRBJ1-2,TRBV4-3,few,-,CASSQEGGGGMSGYTF,TGCGCCAGCAGCCAAGAAGGTGGGGGTGGGATGTCCGGCTACACCTTC
TRBJ1-2,TRBV20-1,many,-,CSARQPNYGYTF,TGCAGTGCGAGACAGCCGAACTATGGCTACACCTTC
TRBJ2-4,TRBV5-1,-,-,CASSPSVLAKNIQYF,TGCGCCAGCAGCCCCTCCGTCTTGGCCAAAAACATTCAGTACTTC
TRBJ2-2,TRBV6-2/TRBV6-3,-,TRBD1,CASSYKGATNTGELFF,TGTGCCAGCAGTTACAAGGGGGCGACTAACACCGGGGAGCTGTTTTTT
TRBJ2-7,TRBV10-3,many,TRBD2,CAISRTSGGGGSYEQYF,TGTGCCATCAGTCGGACTAGCGGGGGCGGAGGGAGCTACGAGCAGTACTTC
TRBJ1-3,TRBV11-2,many,TRBD1,CASSLGQSSGNTIYF,TGTGCCAGCAGCTTGGGACAGTCCTCTGGAAACACCATATATTTT
TRBJ2-7,TRBV20-1,few,TRBD2,CSARGLAEYYEQYF,TGCAGTGCTAGAGGACTAGCGGAGTACTACGAGCAGTACTTC
TRBJ2-1,TRBV10-3,many,-,CAISVGSSYNEQFF,TGTGCCATCAGTGTAGGGAGCTCCTACAATGAGCAGTTCTTC
TRBJ1-1,TRBV5-1,many,TRBD1,CASSYRQGAAEAFF,TGCGCCAGCAGCTACCGACAGGGGGCCGCTGAAGCTTTCTTT
TRBJ1-1,TRBV7-6,many,-,CASSLGARGSGEAFF,TGTGCCAGCAGCTTAGGGGCACGGGGGTCGGGTGAGGCTTTCTTT
TRBJ1-5,TRBV7-9,few,-,CASSLGGLGNQPQHF,TGTGCCAGCAGCTTAGGAGGCCTCGGCAATCAGCCCCAGCATTTT
TRBJ2-2,TRBV20-1,many,-,CSASSDRNTGELFF,TGCAGTGCCAGCTCAGACAGGAACACCGGGGAGCTGTTTTTT
TRBJ2-4,TRBV29-1,-,-,CSGGAGAKNIQYF,TGCAGCGGCGGGGCGGGAGCCAAAAACATTCAGTACTTC
TRBJ2-7,TRBV5-1,many,TRBD1,CASSFEGTGPGEQYF,TGCGCCAGCAGCTTTGAAGGGACAGGGCCAGGCGAGCAGTACTTC
TRBJ2-5,TRBV12-3/TRBV12-4,many,-,CASSLFAETQYF,TGTGCCAGCAGTTTATTCGCGGAGACCCAGTACTTC
TRBJ1-4,TRBV7-9,-,-,CASSLASVGEKLFF,TGTGCCAGCAGCTTAGCGTCGGTCGGTGAAAAACTGTTTTTT
TRBJ1-2,TRBV28,few,TRBD1,CASSPSRDRVYGYTF,TGTGCCAGCAGTCCAAGCCGGGACAGGGTGTATGGCTACACCTTC
TRBJ1-5,TRBV2,few,-,CASSESPGRVNQPQHF,TGTGCCAGCAGTGAGTCCCCGGGGCGGGTCAATCAGCCCCAGCATTTT
TRBJ1-1,TRBV7-2,-,-,CASSYYGRAFF,TGTGCCAGCAGTTACTACGGACGGGCTTTCTTT
TRBJ2-1,TRBV18,-,TRBD2,CASSPGGSGTHKIYNEQFF,TGTGCCAGCTCACCAGGGGGTAGCGGGACCCATAAAATATACAATGAGCAGTTCTTC
TRBJ1-5,TRBV6-2/TRBV6-3,many,-,CASSPTSYGNQPQHF,TGTGCCAGCAGTCCGACTTCCTACGGCAATCAGCCCCAGCATTTT
TRBJ2-2,TRBV11-3,many,-,CASSLDLRVPGELFF,TGTGCCAGCAGCTTAGATCTGAGGGTCCCCGGGGAGCTGTTTTTT
TRBJ1-3,TRBV5-6,few,TRBD1,CASSGTGTGNTIYF,TGTGCCAGCAGCGGGACAGGGACTGGAAACACCATATATTTT
TRBJ2-3,TRBV6-1,many,-,CASKGDTDTQYF,TGTGCCAGCAAGGGGGACACAGATACGCAGTATTTT
TRBJ2-1,TRBV20-1,many,TRBD2,CSARGQTSGNNEQFF,TGCAGTGCTAGAGGCCAGACTAGCGGGAACAATGAGCAGTTCTTC
TRBJ1-5,TRBV6-2/TRBV6-3,-,TRBD1,CASSGDRGRNQPQHF,TGTGCCAGCAGCGGGGACAGGGGAAGAAATCAGCCCCAGCATTTT
TRBJ1-4,TRBV7-6,few,TRBD1,CASSPQRGRPDEKLFF,TGTGCCAGCAGCCCTCAAAGGGGGCGCCCCGATGAAAAACTGTTTTTT
TRBJ1-1,TRBV5-1,few,-,CASSFQVGDTEAFF,TGCGCCAGCAGCTTTCAGGTCGGGGACACTGAAGCTTTCTTT
TRBJ1-3,TRBV18,many,-,CASSPQFGGNTIYF,TGTGCCAGCTCACCACAATTTGGGGGAAACACCATATATTTT
TRBJ2-7,TRBV7-9,many,TRBD1,CASSQTTGVFNEQYF,TGTGCCAGCAGCCAGACGACAGGGGTATTCAACGAGCAGTACTTC
TRBJ1-4,TRBV12-3/TRBV12-4,many,-,CASTFSWLYNEKLFF,TGTGCCAGCACCTTTTCTTGGCTCTACAATGAAAAACTGTTTTTT
TRBJ2-2,TRBV12-3/TRBV12-4,many,TRBD1,CASSFGTTGSTGELFF,TGTGCCAGCAGCTTTGGGACGACAGGGTCCACCGGGGAGCTGTTTTTT
TRBJ1-2,TRBV2,many,TRBD1,CASSQDRDGRGYTF,TGTGCCAGCAGTCAGGACAGGGATGGCCGAGGCTACACCTTC